This T cell receptor (beta chain) was captured in a study of T-cell reconstitution after alpha-beta-depleted transplantation in children. Study findings and constraints: A year had passed since transplant, and T-cell counts and diversity by then came mostly from newly produced T cells. By about two months after transplant, alpha-beta T cells reportedly arose from several hundred graft clones that had expanded.

This clonotype was found a few times. Its antigen is unidentified. For TCRbeta, the library was prepared with unique molecular identifiers. TCRdb re-analysed the PCR reads in MiXCR, keeping a single row per CDR3 protein. Among about 1,000,000 distinct CDR3 sequences, about 30% were seen once, and the ten largest hold around 30%. V was clipped by 4 bases and J by 0 bases, with 20 bases between them. The length of the CDR3 is 18 residues. Germline assignment: CDR1 SGHAT and CDR2 FQNNGV. The rearrangement joins TRBV11-2 to TRBJ2-3; D possibly matches TRBD1 or TRBD2 (5 bases each). The receptor was derived from a boy under two years old who had a stem cell transplant for SCID, so the T cells may come from the graft donor. The sequenced sample was PBMCs, mostly from graft donor cells, obtained 360 days after TCRalphabeta/CD19-depleted stem cell transplant. DNA for the CDR3: TGTGCCAGCAGCTCCCGGGGCTCGGACACATCGAGCACAGATACGCAGTATTTT. Its protein product is CASSSRGSDTSSTDTQYF.